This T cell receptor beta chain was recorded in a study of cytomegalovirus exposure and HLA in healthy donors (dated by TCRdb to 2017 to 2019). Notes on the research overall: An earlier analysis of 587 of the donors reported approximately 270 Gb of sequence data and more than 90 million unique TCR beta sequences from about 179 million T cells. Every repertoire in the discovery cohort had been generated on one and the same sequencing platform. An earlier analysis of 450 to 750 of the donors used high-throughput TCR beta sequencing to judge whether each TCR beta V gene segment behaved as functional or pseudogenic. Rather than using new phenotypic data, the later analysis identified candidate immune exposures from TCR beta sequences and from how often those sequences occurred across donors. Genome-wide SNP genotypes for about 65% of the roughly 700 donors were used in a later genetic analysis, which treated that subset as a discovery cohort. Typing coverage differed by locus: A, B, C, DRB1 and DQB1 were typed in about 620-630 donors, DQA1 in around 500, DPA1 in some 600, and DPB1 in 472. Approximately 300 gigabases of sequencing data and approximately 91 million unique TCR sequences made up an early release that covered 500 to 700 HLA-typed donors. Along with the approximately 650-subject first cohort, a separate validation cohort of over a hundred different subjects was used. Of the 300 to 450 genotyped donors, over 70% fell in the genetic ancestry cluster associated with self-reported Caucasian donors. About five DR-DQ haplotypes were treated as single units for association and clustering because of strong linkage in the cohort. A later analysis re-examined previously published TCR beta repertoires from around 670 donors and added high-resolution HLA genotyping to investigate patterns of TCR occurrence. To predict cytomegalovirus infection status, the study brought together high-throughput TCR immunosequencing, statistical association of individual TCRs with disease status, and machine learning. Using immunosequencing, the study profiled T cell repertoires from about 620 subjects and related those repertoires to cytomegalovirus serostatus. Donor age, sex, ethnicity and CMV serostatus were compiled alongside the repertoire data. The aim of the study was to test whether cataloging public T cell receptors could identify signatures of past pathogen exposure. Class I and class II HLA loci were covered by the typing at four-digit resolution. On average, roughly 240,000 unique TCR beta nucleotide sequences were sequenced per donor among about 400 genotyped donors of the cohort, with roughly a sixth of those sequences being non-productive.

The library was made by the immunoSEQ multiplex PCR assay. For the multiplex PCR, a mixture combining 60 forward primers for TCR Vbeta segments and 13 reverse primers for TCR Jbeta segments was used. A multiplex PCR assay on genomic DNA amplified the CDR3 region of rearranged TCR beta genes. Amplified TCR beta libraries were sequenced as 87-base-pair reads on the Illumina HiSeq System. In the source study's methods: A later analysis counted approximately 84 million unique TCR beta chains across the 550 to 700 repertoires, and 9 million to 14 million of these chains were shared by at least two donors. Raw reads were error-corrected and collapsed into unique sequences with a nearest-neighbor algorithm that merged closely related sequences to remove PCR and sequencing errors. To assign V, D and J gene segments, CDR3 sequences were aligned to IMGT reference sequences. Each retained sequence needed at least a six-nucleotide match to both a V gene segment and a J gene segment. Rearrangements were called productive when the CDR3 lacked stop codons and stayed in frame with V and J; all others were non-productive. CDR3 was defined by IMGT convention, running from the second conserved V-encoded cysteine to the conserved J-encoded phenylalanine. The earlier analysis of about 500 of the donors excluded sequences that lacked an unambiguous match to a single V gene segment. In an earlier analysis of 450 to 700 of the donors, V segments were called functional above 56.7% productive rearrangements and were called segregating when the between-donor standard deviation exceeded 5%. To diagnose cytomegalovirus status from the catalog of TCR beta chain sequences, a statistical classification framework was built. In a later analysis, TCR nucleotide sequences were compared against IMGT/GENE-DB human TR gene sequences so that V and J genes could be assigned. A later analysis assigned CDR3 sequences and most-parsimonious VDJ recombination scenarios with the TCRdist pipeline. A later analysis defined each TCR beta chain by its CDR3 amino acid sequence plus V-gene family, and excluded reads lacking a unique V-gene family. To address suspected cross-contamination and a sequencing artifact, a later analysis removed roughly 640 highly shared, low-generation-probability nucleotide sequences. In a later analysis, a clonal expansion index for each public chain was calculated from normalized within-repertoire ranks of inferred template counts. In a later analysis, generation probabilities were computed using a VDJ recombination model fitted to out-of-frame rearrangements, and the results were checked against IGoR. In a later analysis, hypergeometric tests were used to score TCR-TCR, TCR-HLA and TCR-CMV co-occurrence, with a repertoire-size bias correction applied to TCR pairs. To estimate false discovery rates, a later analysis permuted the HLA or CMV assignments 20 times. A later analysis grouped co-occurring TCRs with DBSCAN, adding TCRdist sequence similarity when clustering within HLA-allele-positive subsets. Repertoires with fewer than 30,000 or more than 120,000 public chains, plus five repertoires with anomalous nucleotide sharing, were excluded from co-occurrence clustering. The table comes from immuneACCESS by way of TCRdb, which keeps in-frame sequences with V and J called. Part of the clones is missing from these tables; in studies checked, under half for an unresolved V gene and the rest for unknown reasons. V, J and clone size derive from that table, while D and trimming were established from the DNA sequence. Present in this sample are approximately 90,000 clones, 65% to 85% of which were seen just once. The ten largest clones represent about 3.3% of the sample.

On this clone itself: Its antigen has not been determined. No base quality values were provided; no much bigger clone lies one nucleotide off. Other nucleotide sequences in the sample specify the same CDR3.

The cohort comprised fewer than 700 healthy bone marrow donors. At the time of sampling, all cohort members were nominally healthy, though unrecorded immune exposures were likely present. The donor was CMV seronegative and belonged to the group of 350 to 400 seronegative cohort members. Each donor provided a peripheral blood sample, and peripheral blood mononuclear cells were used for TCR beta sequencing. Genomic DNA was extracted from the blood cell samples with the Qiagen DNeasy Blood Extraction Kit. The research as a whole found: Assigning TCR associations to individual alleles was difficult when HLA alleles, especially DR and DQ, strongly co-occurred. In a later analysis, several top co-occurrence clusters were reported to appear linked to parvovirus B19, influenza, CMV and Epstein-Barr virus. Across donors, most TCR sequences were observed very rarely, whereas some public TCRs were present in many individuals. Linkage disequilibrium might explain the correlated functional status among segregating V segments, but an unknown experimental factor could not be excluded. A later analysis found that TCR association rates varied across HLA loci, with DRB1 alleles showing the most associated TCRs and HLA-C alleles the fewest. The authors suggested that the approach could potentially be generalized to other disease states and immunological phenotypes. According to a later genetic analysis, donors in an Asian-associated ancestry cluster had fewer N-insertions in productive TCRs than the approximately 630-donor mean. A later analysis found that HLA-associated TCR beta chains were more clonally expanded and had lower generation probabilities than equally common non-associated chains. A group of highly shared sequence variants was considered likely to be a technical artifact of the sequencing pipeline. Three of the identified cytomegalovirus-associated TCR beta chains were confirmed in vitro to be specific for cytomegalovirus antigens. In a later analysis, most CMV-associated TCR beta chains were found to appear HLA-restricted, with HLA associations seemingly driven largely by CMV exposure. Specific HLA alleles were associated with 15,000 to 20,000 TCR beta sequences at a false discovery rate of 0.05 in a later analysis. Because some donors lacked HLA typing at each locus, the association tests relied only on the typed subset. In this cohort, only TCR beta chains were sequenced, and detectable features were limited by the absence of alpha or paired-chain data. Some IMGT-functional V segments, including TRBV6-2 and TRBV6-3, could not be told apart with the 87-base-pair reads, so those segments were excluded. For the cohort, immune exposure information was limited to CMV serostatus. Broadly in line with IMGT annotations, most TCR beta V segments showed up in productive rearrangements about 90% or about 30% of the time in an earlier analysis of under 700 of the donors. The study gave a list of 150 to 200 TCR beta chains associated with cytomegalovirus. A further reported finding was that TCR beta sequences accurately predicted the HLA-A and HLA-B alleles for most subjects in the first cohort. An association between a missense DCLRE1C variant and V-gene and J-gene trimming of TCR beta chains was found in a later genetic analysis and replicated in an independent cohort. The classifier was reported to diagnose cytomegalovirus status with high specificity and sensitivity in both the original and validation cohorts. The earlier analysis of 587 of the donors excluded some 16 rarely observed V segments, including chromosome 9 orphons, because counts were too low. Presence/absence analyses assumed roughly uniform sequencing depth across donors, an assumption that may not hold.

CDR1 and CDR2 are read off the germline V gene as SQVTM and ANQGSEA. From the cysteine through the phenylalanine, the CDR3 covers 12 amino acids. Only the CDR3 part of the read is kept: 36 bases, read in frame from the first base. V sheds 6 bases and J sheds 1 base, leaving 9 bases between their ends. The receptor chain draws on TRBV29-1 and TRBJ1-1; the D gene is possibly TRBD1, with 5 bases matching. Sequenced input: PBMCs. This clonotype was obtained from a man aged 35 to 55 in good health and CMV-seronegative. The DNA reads TGCAGCGTGGGGGGAGGGAACACTGAAGCTTTCTTT. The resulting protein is CSVGGGNTEAFF.